Sequencing of this T cell receptor beta chain was carried out in a study of blood T cell repertoires in COVID-19. Measured with immunoSEQ multiplex PCR; TCRdb has only the in-frame clones, and not every one. This sample has 200,000 to 250,000 clones, with about 91% found just once. Note on this clone: At one end the junction does not follow the germline gene, possibly because of a read error.

This TCR was recovered from a woman in her 50s with acute COVID-19. The sequenced sample was PBMCs or T cells enriched from blood (not recorded which).

CDR3 in DNA: TGTGCTAGCAGCTTGCTCGGTCCGGGGGAGACCCAGTACTTC. This gives the protein CASSLLGPGETQYF. The chain is built from TRBV7-7 and TRBJ2-5; possible D gene TRBD2, 5 bases. This CDR3 comprises 14 residues. The germline V gene has CDR1 SSHAT and CDR2 FNYEAQ (reference sequence).